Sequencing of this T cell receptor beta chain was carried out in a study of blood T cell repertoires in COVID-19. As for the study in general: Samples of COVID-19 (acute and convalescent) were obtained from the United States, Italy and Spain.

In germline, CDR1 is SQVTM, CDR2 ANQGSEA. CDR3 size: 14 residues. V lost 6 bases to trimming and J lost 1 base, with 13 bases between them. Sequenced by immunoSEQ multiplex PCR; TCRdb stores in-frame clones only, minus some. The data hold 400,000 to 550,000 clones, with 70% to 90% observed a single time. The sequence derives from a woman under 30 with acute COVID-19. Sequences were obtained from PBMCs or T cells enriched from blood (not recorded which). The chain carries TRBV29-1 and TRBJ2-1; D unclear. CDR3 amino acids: CSVAILESYNEQFF. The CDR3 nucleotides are TGCAGCGTCGCTATCCTAGAGTCCTACAATGAGCAGTTCTTC.